The 20 T cell receptor beta chains below come from one sample, sequenced in a study of blood T cells in healthy people across ages. Next came a second PCR, run for roughly 7 to 12 cycles, which used a sample-barcoded 5' primer along with a J-beta primer mix. MiXCR, applied by TCRdb to the 5' RACE reads, yields one record per CDR3 protein. Counted here are 700,000 or so distinct CDR3 sequences, approximately 40% occurring once; the ten biggest clones make up about 30%. Sequenced input: blood. The receptors come from an older man in good health.

This clonotype was recorded many times. This rearrangement joins TRBV29-1 to TRBJ2-6; TRBD1 agrees at 9 bases. V lost 6 bases, J lost 4 bases, and 4 bases stayed unmatched. This CDR3 is built from 14 residues. Germline V CDR1 and CDR2: SQVTM, ANQGSEA. This chain's CDR3 is CSVEQGAGANVLTF. As DNA, the CDR3 is TGCAGCGTGGAACAGGGGGCCGGGGCCAACGTCCTGACTTTC.

This chain joins TRBV6-2 or TRBV6-3 and TRBJ1-5; D is unclear. Germline CDR1 MNHEY, CDR2 SVGEGT. V was cut by 7 bases and J by 3 bases, with 10 bases left in between. The CDR3 has 13 amino acids. The CDR3 sequence: CASTEQNNQPQHF. CDR3 DNA: TGTGCCAGCACCGAACAGAACAATCAGCCCCAGCATTTT.

Note on this clonotype: Its ends do not fully match the called genes, so a read error is possible. This rearrangement joins TRBV7-3 to TRBJ2-1; weak D call: TRBD2 (6 bases). This CDR3 contains 15 residues. Germline V gene data show CDR1 as SGHTA and CDR2 as FQGTGA. This CDR3 reads CASSLAGGAINVQFF. Written as DNA, the CDR3 is TGTGCCAGCAGCTTAGCCGGAGGGGCGATCAATGTGCAGTTCTTC.

The V and J genes are TRBV4-2 and TRBJ2-1, with 16 bases fitting TRBD2. CDR3 size: 19 residues. After removal of 2 bases from V and 0 bases from J, the junction contained 4 bases not matched to a gene. In germline, CDR1 is LGHNA, CDR2 YNFKEQ. The CDR3 nucleotides are TGTGCCAGCAGCCAAACCGGGACTAGCGGGGGGGCCTCCTACAATGAGCAGTTCTTC. This translates into CASSQTGTSGGASYNEQFF.

There are a few counts of this clonotype. The rearrangement links TRBV4-3 to TRBJ1-6; D call uncertain. V lost 5 bases to trimming and J lost 5 bases, with 10 bases between them. Germline V gene data show CDR1 as LGHNA and CDR2 as YSLEER. The CDR3 runs to 14 residues. In DNA, the CDR3 is TGCGCCAGCAGCTCGCAGCTTCATAATTCACCCCTCCACTTT. This codes for CASSSQLHNSPLHF.

The rearrangement joins TRBV20-1 to TRBJ2-1; 13 positions agree with TRBD2. Germline lookup yields CDR1 DFQATT and CDR2 SNEGSKA (reference sequence). V shed 3 bases, J shed 4 bases, and the junction held 6 bases outside the gene matches. CDR3 length: 16 amino acids. CDR3 amino acids: CSARGSGLAGYNEQFF. DNA of the CDR3: TGCAGTGCTAGGGGTTCGGGACTAGCGGGGTACAATGAGCAGTTCTTC.

The V gene is TRBV6-2 or TRBV6-3, the J gene TRBJ2-5, with D possibly TRBD2 on 6 matching bases. The germline V gene has CDR1 MNHEY and CDR2 SVGEGT. This CDR3 comprises 13 residues. Trimming cost V 7 bases and J 5 bases, with 14 bases left between them. The CDR3 region has the DNA TGTGCCAGCACCCACCTAGCGCGGGAGACCCAGTACTTC. Translating it yields CASTHLARETQYF.

This clonotype was detected a few times. This chain connects TRBV3-1 to TRBJ1-1; TRBD1 might be the D (5 bases). Deletions cut 1 base from V and 4 bases from J, with 13 bases between. The CDR3 loop spans 15 amino acids. In germline, CDR1 is LGHDT, CDR2 YNNKEL (reference sequence). Here the CDR3 reads CASSQGDTRGTEAFF. As DNA, the CDR3 is TGTGCCAGCAGCCAAGGGGATACTAGGGGCACTGAAGCTTTCTTT.

Many counts were recorded for this clonotype. J is TRBJ2-7 and V is TRBV20-1; D is possibly TRBD2 (6 bases). The CDR3 has 14 residues. The V and J ends lost 5 bases and 5 bases respectively, with 19 bases between them. Per germline, CDR1 DFQATT and CDR2 SNEGSKA (reference sequence). This chain's CDR3 is CSAGGTGVLNEQYF. CDR3 DNA: TGCAGTGCTGGAGGGACTGGGGTTTTGAACGAGCAGTACTTC.

Ten or more counts support this clonotype. The genes are TRBV29-1 and TRBJ2-3; D may correspond to TRBD1 or TRBD2 (5 bases each). Per the germline V gene, CDR1 is SQVTM and CDR2 is ANQGSEA. The CDR3 has 16 residues. V was clipped by 2 bases and J by 0 bases, with 15 bases between them. CDR3 sequence: CSVERGGQTSTDTQYF. In nucleotides, the CDR3 is TGCAGCGTTGAACGGGGCGGGCAAACCAGCACAGATACGCAGTATTTT.

This clonotype was observed a few times. The chain recombines TRBV6-2 or TRBV6-3 with TRBJ2-3, with D possibly being TRBD2 (5 bases). CDR1 is MNHEY, CDR2 SVGEGT, per germline. The CDR3 covers 16 residues. V lost 4 bases to trimming and J lost 0 bases, with 14 bases between them. DNA for the CDR3: TGTGCCAGCAGTTCCCCGGACTCACCTAGCACAGATACGCAGTATTTT. This sequence encodes CASSSPDSPSTDTQYF.

This chain uses TRBV5-5 with TRBJ2-5; D uncertain. The CDR3 totals 12 residues. Per germline, CDR1 SGHKS and CDR2 YYEKEE (reference sequence). V lost 7 bases, J lost 2 bases, and 9 bases lay in between. CDR3 residues: CASDVGQETQYF. CDR3 DNA: TGTGCCAGCGATGTAGGGCAAGAGACCCAGTACTTC.

This chain joins TRBV7-2 and TRBJ2-3, with 9 bases identical to TRBD2. The V and J ends lost 4 bases and 3 bases, in that order; junction bases with no gene match: 8. Per the germline V gene, CDR1 is SGHTA and CDR2 is FQGNSA. The CDR3 spans 16 residues. CDR3: CASSSGGSGRTDTQYF. The CDR3 nucleotides are TGTGCCAGCAGCTCGGGGGGTAGCGGGAGAACAGATACGCAGTATTTT.

This clonotype was seen a handful of times. The chain uses TRBV14 and TRBJ1-2, with TRBD1 matching 8 bases. V lost 4 bases to trimming and J lost 4 bases; unmatched junction nucleotides: 8. This CDR3 is 15 amino acids long. Germline-derived CDR1 and CDR2 are SGHDN and FVKESK. The DNA of the CDR3 is TGTGCCAGCAGCCCTGGGACAGGCCGCACCTATGGCTACACCTTC. Its translation is CASSPGTGRTYGYTF.

This rearrangement joins TRBV25-1 to TRBJ1-4, with TRBD1 identical over 10 bases. Trimming took 6 bases from V and 3 from J; bases not matched to a gene: 7. This CDR3 contains 16 residues. Germline assignment: CDR1 MGHDK and CDR2 SYGVNS. This CDR3 reads CASRETGGLANEKLFF. In nucleotides, the CDR3 is TGTGCCAGCAGGGAGACAGGGGGCCTAGCTAATGAAAAACTGTTTTTT.

This clonotype was recorded once. The chain couples TRBV5-4 to TRBJ1-1; no reliable D call. The CDR3 length is 14 residues. Trimming took 0 bases from V and 4 from J, leaving 10 bases between them. Germline V gene lookup returns CDR1 SGHNT and CDR2 YYREEE (reference sequence). This CDR3 is CASSLERVVTEAFF. CDR3 nucleotides: TGTGCCAGCAGCTTGGAAAGGGTAGTCACTGAAGCTTTCTTT.

With regard to this clonotype: A much larger clone differs by one base, so this may be a read error. V is TRBV29-1 and J is TRBJ2-5; the D gene is possibly TRBD1 (7 bases). Germline CDR1 and CDR2: SQVTM and ANQGSEA. The CDR3 is 15 amino acids. Trimming took 0 bases from V and 11 from J, leaving 22 bases between them. CDR3 nucleotides: TGCAGCGTTGAAGATCGCGGGACAGCCACGGGTGAGCAGTACTTC. This codes for CSVEDRGTATGEQYF. Supplemented by reference TRBV29-1 and TRBJ2-5, the full variable domain reads SAVISQKPSRDICQRGTSLTIQCQVDSQVTMMFWYRQQPGQSLTLIATANQGSEATYESGFVIDKFPISRPNLTFSTLTVSNMSPEDSSIYLCSVEDRGTATGEQYFGPGTRLLVL.

The chain employs TRBV7-9 and TRBJ2-1; either TRBD1 or TRBD2 may fit D (6 bases each). The J call may be faulty, since TRBJ2-7 better matches the DNA end. CDR3 length: 18 residues. The germline gives CDR1 SEHNR, CDR2 FQNEAQ (reference sequence). The CDR3 DNA is TGTGCCAGCAGCTTGGTCAGGGGAGTCGGGAGCTCCTACAATGAGCAGTACTTC. This sequence encodes CASSLVRGVGSSYNEQYF.

The chain employs TRBV11-2 and TRBJ2-5; 8 bases are shared with TRBD1. Germline V lookup: CDR1 SGHAT, CDR2 FQNNGV. The CDR3 totals 13 residues. The junction had 4 bases not matched to a gene; V was cut back by 5 bases and J by 5 bases. This CDR3 reads CASSQRQGETQYF. DNA for the CDR3: TGTGCCAGCAGCCAGAGACAGGGGGAGACCCAGTACTTC.

The chain has TRBV12-3 or TRBV12-4 and TRBJ2-7; 10 bases agree with TRBD2. Trimming removed 7 bases from V and 4 bases from J; junction bases left unmatched: 7. This CDR3 spans 14 amino acids. CDR3 protein: CASKIGLAAYEQYF. The CDR3 DNA sequence: TGTGCCAGCAAAATCGGACTAGCGGCATACGAGCAGTACTTC.